The 2 T cell receptor beta chains below all came from one sample that was sequenced in a study of blood T cell repertoires in COVID-19. This table comes from immunoSEQ multiplex PCR, and its TCRdb copy is limited to in-frame clones, with some not included. The sample includes some 190,000 clones, approximately 90% of them seen just once. Sequencing was performed on peripheral blood. The source is a woman aged 40 to 50 who had recovered from COVID-19.

This chain links TRBV18 with TRBJ2-1; possibly TRBD2 for D (5 bases). CDR3 size: 17 residues. CDR1 and CDR2 (germline): KGHSH, LQKENI. V was shortened by 4 bases and J by 3 bases, with 19 bases between the two germline ends. The CDR3 loop reads CASSQPHGVFRYNEQFF. The CDR3 region has the DNA TGTGCCAGCTCACAACCCCACGGGGTATTCCGCTACAATGAGCAGTTCTTC.

V gene TRBV5-6 combines with J gene TRBJ2-5; 7 bases line up with TRBD1. Per the germline V gene, CDR1 is SGHDT and CDR2 is YYEEEE. V shed 4 bases and J 9 bases; nucleotides not matched to a gene: 12. The CDR3 has 14 residues. The CDR3: CASSQVDRAGAQYF. The CDR3 region has the DNA TGTGCCAGCAGCCAGGTAGACAGGGCAGGGGCCCAGTACTTC.